The present T cell receptor beta chain was sequenced within a study of blood T cell repertoires in COVID-19. Profiled with immunoSEQ multiplex PCR; TCRdb holds only in-frame clones, not every one. This table holds 250,000 or so clones, about four fifths found once. Germline-derived CDR1 and CDR2 are MNHNY and SVGAGI (reference sequence). The ends lost 7 bases at V and 4 bases at J; junction bases unmatched: 12. The CDR3 totals 16 residues. This sequence originates from a woman aged 18-30 years with acute or convalescent COVID-19. V and J are TRBV6-6 and TRBJ2-1; 8 nucleotides match TRBD2. Sequenced: peripheral blood. The DNA for the CDR3 is TGTGCCAGCAAGAGATCACTAGCGGACACATACAATGAGCAGTTCTTC. The encoded protein is CASKRSLADTYNEQFF.